Each of the 14 T cell receptor beta chains below was sequenced from the same sample in a study of beta chain features in type 1 diabetes. Reverse transcription of all isolated RNA meant that expressed TCRB transcripts were sequenced. Clones were read by immunoSEQ multiplex PCR, and TCRdb kept only the in-frame ones, dropping some. The data contain a few hundred thousand clones, 15% to 20% of them singletons. The sequenced sample consisted of naive CD4+ T cells from blood. The receptors here all came from a woman aged 18-29 years in good health.

V and J are TRBV11-3 and TRBJ2-3, with no clear D. V was pared by 7 bases and J by 2 bases, with 7 bases between. This CDR3 is 12 amino acids long. In germline, CDR1 is SGHNT, CDR2 YENEEA. Here the CDR3 reads CASTTNTDTQYF. CDR3 sequence (DNA): TGTGCCAGCACCACTAACACAGATACGCAGTATTTT.

This clone was seen more than once but under ten times. This rearrangement joins TRBV2 to TRBJ2-1, with D perhaps matching TRBD2 (5 bases). CDR1 SNHLY and CDR2 FYNNEI come from the germline V gene. The CDR3 length is 13 residues. V was shortened by 4 bases and J by 3 bases, with 7 bases between the two germline ends. For the CDR3, the DNA is TGTGCCAGCAGTGTAGCGAGCTACAATGAGCAGTTCTTC. Translating gives CASSVASYNEQFF.

This clone has only a few counts. The chain employs TRBV9 and TRBJ1-2, with no clear D. This CDR3 region has 15 residues. V was trimmed by 3 bases and J by 3 bases, leaving 15 bases between them. CDR1 is SGDLS and CDR2 is YYNGEE in the germline V gene. CDR3 amino acids: CASSESPTPHYGYTF. The DNA of the CDR3 is TGTGCCAGCAGCGAAAGCCCAACGCCCCACTATGGCTACACCTTC. Supplemented by reference TRBV9 and TRBJ1-2, the full variable domain reads DSGVTQTPKHLITATGQRVTLRCSPRSGDLSVYWYQQSLDQGLQFLIQYYNGEERAKGNILERFSAQQFPDLHSELNLSSLELGDSALYFCASSESPTPHYGYTFGSGTRLTVV.

The J gene is TRBJ2-5, the V gene TRBV13, with TRBD2 identical over 7 bases. The CDR3 has 14 amino acids. Germline CDR1 reads PRHDT; CDR2 reads FYEKMQ (reference sequence). V was clipped by 1 base and J by 2 bases; unmatched bases: 1. The CDR3 sequence: CASSLAGGQETQYF. CDR3 sequence (DNA): TGTGCCAGCAGCTTAGCGGGGGGACAAGAGACCCAGTACTTC.

The CDR3 DNA reads as TGTGCCAGCTCACCAAATAGAGGGCCAGATACGCAGTATTTT. It translates to CASSPNRGPDTQYF. This chain joins TRBV18 and TRBJ2-3; the D gene is possibly TRBD2 (5 bases). CDR1 and CDR2 (germline): KGHSH, LQKENI. This CDR3 comprises 14 residues. V lost 2 bases, J lost 4 bases, and 10 bases lay in between.

This clone turned up a few times. The rearrangement links TRBV7-2 to TRBJ2-4, with a possible D match to TRBD1 (6 bases). Trimming shortened V by 1 base and J by 7 bases, and 11 bases separated the two germline ends. The CDR3 sequence is 14 residues long. Germline values: CDR1 SGHTA, CDR2 FQGNSA. DNA for the CDR3: TGTGCCAGCAGCTTAGATTCAGGGGTCAACATTCAGTACTTC. It codes for CASSLDSGVNIQYF.

There are a few counts of this clone. The chain carries TRBV7-2 and TRBJ1-1; no definite D call. V shed 9 bases and J shed 5 bases, with 16 bases lying between them. Looked up from germline, CDR1 is SGHTA and CDR2 is FQGNSA. The CDR3 is made up of 13 amino acids. As DNA, the CDR3 is TGTGCCAGTGTCAGAGGGCCGAGGACTGAAGCTTTCTTT. Its translation is CASVRGPRTEAFF.

CDR3 coding DNA: TGTGCCAGCAGCCAAGCGGGGGTACCGAACACTGAAGCTTTCTTT. This sequence encodes CASSQAGVPNTEAFF. The V call is TRBV4-2, the J call TRBJ1-1; D is perhaps TRBD1 (5 bases). This CDR3 comprises 15 residues. The V gene lost 1 base and the J gene lost 1 base, with 10 bases spanning the gap. CDR1 and CDR2 (germline): LGHNA, YNFKEQ.

This clone has just a few counts. V gene TRBV4-2 combines with J gene TRBJ2-3; 7 bases are shared with TRBD2. Germline V gene lookup returns CDR1 LGHNA and CDR2 YNFKEQ. Trimming at V came to 0 bases and at J to 0 bases, leaving 3 bases not matched to a gene. This CDR3 is built from 16 residues. CDR3 sequence (DNA): TGTGCCAGCAGCCAAGAGGGCGGGGGTAGCACAGATACGCAGTATTTT. This gives the protein CASSQEGGGSTDTQYF.

J is TRBJ1-2 and V is TRBV9; perhaps TRBD1 as D (6 bases). Germline V CDR1 and CDR2: SGDLS, YYNGEE. With 4 bases removed from V and 4 bases from J, the gap between germline ends came to 14 bases. This CDR3 region has 14 residues. This CDR3 reads CASSPRQDGYGYTF. As DNA, the CDR3 is TGTGCCAGCAGCCCCCGACAGGACGGCTATGGCTACACCTTC.

V usage is TRBV5-4 and J usage is TRBJ2-5; D unclear. Germline V CDR1 and CDR2: SGHNT, YYREEE (reference sequence). The CDR3 contains 13 residues. Trimming stripped 0 bases from V and 1 base from J, with 4 bases between. In DNA, the CDR3 is TGTGCCAGCAGCTTGGGCAGCCAAGAGACCCAGTACTTC. Translated, it gives CASSLGSQETQYF.

The chain links TRBV30 to TRBJ1-2; the D is unclear. V lost 0 bases to trimming and J lost 8 bases, with 7 bases between them. Germline assignment: CDR1 GTSNPN and CDR2 SVGIG (reference sequence). The CDR3 contains 11 residues. As DNA, the CDR3 is TGTGCCTGGAGTGTACCCGCGGGCTACACCTTC. Its translation: CAWSVPAGYTF.

This clone occurred a few times. The rearrangement uses TRBV13 and TRBJ2-7; D may be TRBD1 (5 bases). This CDR3 region has 16 residues. Germline CDR1 is PRHDT and CDR2 is FYEKMQ (reference sequence). Trimming cost V 4 bases and J 1 base, with 17 bases left between them. The CDR3 sequence: CASSSDQGVGSYEQYF. CDR3 in DNA: TGTGCCAGCAGCTCCGATCAGGGTGTGGGGTCCTACGAGCAGTACTTC.

The V and J genes are TRBV30 and TRBJ2-7, with TRBD2 matching over 7 bases. Looked up from germline, CDR1 is GTSNPN and CDR2 is SVGIG (reference sequence). The CDR3 length is 15 residues. Germline trimming cut 0 bases from V and 2 bases from J; bases unmatched to any gene: 7. CDR3 in amino acids: CAWSVLGTTTYEQYF. As DNA, the CDR3 is TGTGCCTGGAGTGTACTGGGGACTACCACCTACGAGCAGTACTTC.